This entry lists 2 T cell receptor beta chains sequenced from one sample in a study of cytotoxic CD8 clonotypes in ibrutinib-treated CLL. The assay was immunoSEQ multiplex PCR, and TCRdb's table has in-frame clones only and misses some. Here the sample spans approximately 300,000 clones, just under 80% being singletons. Sequencing used PBMCs, obtained before ibrutinib treatment. These receptors came from a human donor with chronic lymphocytic leukemia.

This clone was counted between two and nine times. The rearrangement links TRBV9 to TRBJ2-2; 7 nucleotides agree with TRBD1. Germline V gene lookup returns CDR1 SGDLS and CDR2 YYNGEE. After removal of 4 bases from V and 1 base from J, the junction contained 19 bases not matched to a gene. The CDR3 is 20 residues long. CDR3 residues: CASSTGIGTALIGNTGELFF. The CDR3 DNA sequence: TGTGCCAGCAGCACAGGTATTGGGACAGCCCTCATCGGGAACACCGGGGAGCTGTTTTTT.

CDR3 protein: CASSYGASGRGRFF. The CDR3 DNA reads as TGTGCCAGCAGTTACGGGGCTAGCGGGAGGGGGAGATTCTTC. The chain carries TRBV6-5 and TRBJ2-1; TRBD2 aligns across 12 bases. CDR3 size: 14 residues. V was clipped by 2 bases and J by 16 bases; unmatched bases: 9. Per germline, CDR1 MNHEY and CDR2 SVGAGI.